This T cell receptor delta chain was found in a study of Vδ1+ human thymocytes. Between roughly 98% and 99.6% of sorted thymocytes were Vdelta1+. Findings and limits, study-wide: Highly polyclonal TRG and TRD repertoires with Gaussian CDR3 length distributions appeared in thymus.

Extracted RNA was reverse transcribed into cDNA. The CDR3 regions were amplified by multiplex PCR from V-gene primers to a constant-region primer. TCRdb reprocessed the multiplex PCR reads using CATT. The repertoire consists of 23,000 or so delta-chain clones, with 7.4% occurring once and the leading ten covering 1%. Trimming removed 3 bases from V and 8 bases from J, with 34 bases in between. Germline lookup yields CDR1 TSWWSYY and CDR2 QGS. The CDR3 runs to 20 residues. This clone has just a few counts. Its antigen is not identified. The gene calls are TRDV1 and TRDJ1; tentatively, D is TRDD3 (10 bases). The sequenced sample consisted of Vdelta1+ gamma-delta thymocytes from the thymus. Subset indicated: FACS-sorted CD3+ TCRalphabeta- TCRVdelta1+ TCRVdelta2- thymocytes. The sequence was collected from a girl under three years old who had congenital heart surgery. This CDR3 is CALGDTFLLAPRTGGSKLIF. CDR3 DNA sequence: TGTGCTCTTGGGGATACCTTCCTACTAGCCCCGCGTACTGGGGGATCAAAACTCATCTTT.